The T cell receptor beta chain under discussion was sequenced for a study of graft-versus-host responses after intestinal transplantation. The CDR3 length is 14 residues. With 10 bases removed from V and 7 bases from J, the gap between germline ends came to 22 bases. Germline V gives CDR1 SNHLY, CDR2 FYNNEI. Irradiated stimulators labeled with violet dye, roughly 200,000 in number, were plated with roughly 200,000 CFSE-labeled responders. This clone was observed a few times. Sequencing used immunoSEQ multiplex PCR; TCRdb keeps in-frame clones, though not all of them. The sample records 15,000 to 20,000 clones, 30% to 40% being singletons.

The source is a human patient who received an intestinal transplant. The rearrangement uses TRBV2 and TRBJ1-2; D is possibly TRBD1 (6 bases). The source was alloreactive CD8+ T cells from a mixed lymphocyte reaction culture, collected before intestinal transplant. This sample's subset: CFSE-low proliferating T cells sorted from approximately six-day pre-transplant mixed lymphocyte reaction (GvH or HvG direction). The CDR3 loop is CAITTVRGVSGYTF. The DNA of the CDR3 is TGTGCCATCACGACTGTCAGGGGAGTCAGTGGCTACACCTTC.